The 27 T cell receptor beta chains listed next were all sequenced from one sample in a study of T cell responses to AZD1222 COVID-19 vaccine. The table came from immunoSEQ multiplex PCR; TCRdb's copy has only in-frame clones and leaves some out. This sample yields over 130,000 clones, of which 90% to 95% are seen a single time; roughly 4% belongs to the top ten. The sample in question was peripheral blood, obtained 28 days after the second AZD1222 dose. These receptors were taken from an adult who received the AZD1222 COVID-19 vaccine.

CDR3 protein: CASSHLGGLELDEQYF. In nucleotides, the CDR3 is TGTGCCAGCAGCCATTTGGGGGGACTGGAGTTGGACGAGCAGTACTTC. This rearrangement joins TRBV3-1 (or the pseudogene TRBV3-2) to TRBJ2-7; perhaps TRBD2 as D (6 bases). Trimming shortened V by 3 bases and J by 5 bases, and 20 bases separated the two germline ends. Germline CDR1 LGHDT, CDR2 YNNKEL (reference sequence). The CDR3 extends over 16 amino acids.

This clone was counted once. The chain is built from TRBV27 and TRBJ1-2, with 7 bases fitting TRBD1. V gave up 5 bases and J gave up 8 bases; unmatched junction bases: 11. The CDR3 extends over 14 amino acids. The V gene's germline CDR1 is MNHEY and CDR2 SMNVEV (reference sequence). The CDR3 coding sequence is TGTGCCAGCAGTCCCCACACCACAGGGGAAGGCTACACCTTC. Translation gives CASSPHTTGEGYTF.

V usage is TRBV5-4 and J usage is TRBJ2-2; D is unclear. CDR1 SGHNT and CDR2 YYREEE come from the germline V gene (reference sequence). This CDR3 has 12 amino acids. V was shortened by 3 bases and J by 3 bases, with 3 bases between the two germline ends. The CDR3 here is CASSWDTGELFF. DNA for the CDR3: TGTGCCAGCAGCTGGGACACCGGGGAGCTGTTTTTT.

This clone has a single count. The chain combines TRBV28 with TRBJ1-2; TRBD1 might be the D (5 bases). Germline values: CDR1 MDHEN, CDR2 SYDVKM. There are 14 residues in the CDR3. The V end was cut by 2 bases, the J end by 8 bases, with 15 bases between. CDR3 amino acids: CASSLVAGKIGYTF. The CDR3 bases are TGTGCCAGCAGTTTAGTCGCAGGGAAGATCGGCTACACCTTC.

V is TRBV28 and J is TRBJ1-1; D is unclear. The CDR3 runs to 13 residues. Germline CDR1 MDHEN, CDR2 SYDVKM. V was pared by 10 bases and J by 0 bases, with 12 bases between. The CDR3 DNA is TGTGCCACCAGAGGCCAAATGAACACTGAAGCTTTCTTT. Protein: CATRGQMNTEAFF.

The chain links TRBV7-2 to TRBJ2-7, with 14 bases matching TRBD2. Germline CDR1 and CDR2: SGHTA and FQGNSA. This CDR3 is 15 amino acids long. The trim removed 4 bases at V and 2 bases at J, leaving 1 base unmatched. The CDR3 DNA reads TGTGCCAGCAGCTGGACTAGCGGGGGGACCTACGAGCAGTACTTC. Amino acid sequence: CASSWTSGGTYEQYF.

This clone has a single count. Additional DNA sequences in this sample encode the identical CDR3. V is TRBV2 and J is TRBJ2-5; D is ambiguous. CDR1 is SNHLY and CDR2 is FYNNEI in the germline V gene. V was pared by 6 bases and J by 5 bases, with 7 bases between. This CDR3 has 11 amino acids. The CDR3 reads CASSPQETQYF. The DNA of the CDR3 is TGTGCCAGCAGCCCTCAGGAGACCCAGTACTTC.

This clone was seen only once. The chain employs TRBV4-2 and TRBJ2-7; D gene unclear. The CDR3 contains 17 residues. Between the trimmed V and J ends, which lost 1 base and 3 bases, there was a span of 19 bases. CDR1 and CDR2 (germline): LGHNA, YNFKEQ. CDR3 in DNA: TGTGCCAGCAGCCAAGTTGTGGTTAGCCTAAACCTCTACGAGCAGTACTTC. Translated, it gives CASSQVVVSLNLYEQYF.

The J gene is TRBJ1-2, the V gene TRBV6-2 or TRBV6-3; D perhaps matches TRBD1 (6 bases). Looked up from germline, CDR1 is MNHEY and CDR2 is SVGEGT. V dropped 0 bases and J dropped 4 bases, with 9 bases sitting between them. CDR3 size: 14 residues. Here the CDR3 DNA reads TGTGCCAGCAGTTACTCGACCAGGGGCTATGGCTACACCTTC. Protein sequence: CASSYSTRGYGYTF.

This clone has just a few counts. V gene TRBV5-6 combines with J gene TRBJ2-5, with D unclear. Germline CDR1 SGHDT, CDR2 YYEEEE. Trimming took 3 bases from V and 5 from J, leaving 17 bases between them. This CDR3 region has 15 residues. For the CDR3, the DNA is TGTGCCAGCAGCTCAGCCTTCCCAAGGCGGGAGACCCAGTACTTC. It is translated as CASSSAFPRRETQYF.

This clone was seen more than once but under ten times. This chain connects TRBV29-1 to TRBJ1-1; possibly TRBD1 for D (6 bases). Germline CDR1 is SQVTM and CDR2 is ANQGSEA. Trimming removed 7 bases at V and 5 bases at J, with 11 bases between. The CDR3 is made up of 11 amino acids. CDR3 loop: CSAHRGTEAFF. Here the CDR3 DNA reads TGCAGCGCCCATAGGGGGACTGAAGCTTTCTTT.

The V call is TRBV15, the J call TRBJ2-2; TRBD1 might be the D (6 bases). V was pared by 4 bases and J by 1 base, with 10 bases between. The length of the CDR3 is 15 residues. Germline CDR1 reads LNHNV; CDR2 reads YYDKDF (reference sequence). The CDR3 bases are TGTGCCACCAGCACCCGGACAGAGAACACCGGGGAGCTGTTTTTT. Its protein is CATSTRTENTGELFF.

The chain uses TRBV11-3 and TRBJ2-3; 10 positions agree with TRBD2. Per the germline V gene, CDR1 is SGHNT and CDR2 is YENEEA. The trim removed 5 bases at V and 3 bases at J, leaving 8 bases unmatched. The CDR3 totals 16 residues. This chain's CDR3 is CASSTRAGGLTDTQYF. CDR3 sequence (DNA): TGTGCCAGCAGCACTAGAGCGGGGGGGCTTACAGATACGCAGTATTTT.

This chain connects TRBV5-1 to TRBJ1-1; 7 bases are a match to TRBD1. In germline, CDR1 is SGHRS, CDR2 YFSETQ. The trim removed 4 bases at V and 2 bases at J, leaving 5 bases unmatched. CDR3 length: 14 residues. CDR3 nucleotide sequence: TGCGCCAGCAGCATCGGGACAGCCAACACTGAAGCTTTCTTT. This codes for CASSIGTANTEAFF.

This chain connects TRBV4-3 to TRBJ1-1; D unclear. V lost 4 bases to trimming and J lost 3 bases, with 9 bases between them. The CDR3 has 13 amino acids. The germline V gene has CDR1 LGHNA and CDR2 YSLEER. This CDR3 reads CASSPETDTEAFF. The CDR3 DNA reads as TGCGCCAGCAGCCCGGAAACGGACACTGAAGCTTTCTTT.

This clone was found once. The J gene is TRBJ1-6, the V gene TRBV9; D ambiguous. The V gene lost 4 bases and the J gene lost 9 bases, with 11 bases spanning the gap. CDR3 length: 13 residues. Germline V gives CDR1 SGDLS, CDR2 YYNGEE. CDR3 residues: CASSTDGSSPLHF. The CDR3 coding sequence is TGTGCCAGCAGCACTGATGGCTCTTCACCCCTCCACTTT.

The chain carries TRBV6-8 and TRBJ1-2, with no clear D. V was clipped by 7 bases and J by 4 bases, with 22 bases between them. CDR1 is MNHGY and CDR2 is SAAAGT in the germline V gene. The CDR3 has 16 residues. The CDR3 sequence is CASTLYSTQRLYGYTF. DNA of the CDR3: TGTGCCAGCACCTTATATTCCACCCAGAGGCTCTATGGCTACACCTTC.

The V gene is TRBV11-3, the J gene TRBJ2-5; 7 nucleotides line up with TRBD2. J lost 5 bases, V lost 5 bases, and 5 bases had no gene match. Germline CDR1 reads SGHNT; CDR2 reads YENEEA. The CDR3 extends over 13 amino acids. CDR3 sequence (DNA): TGTGCCAGCAGCGGGAGGGGAGAGGAGACCCAGTACTTC. This codes for CASSGRGEETQYF.

This chain links TRBV28 with TRBJ1-1; tentative D call: TRBD1 (5 bases). Trimming shortened V by 8 bases and J by 5 bases, and 18 bases separated the two germline ends. Per the germline V gene, CDR1 is MDHEN and CDR2 is SYDVKM. This CDR3 is 14 amino acids long. CDR3 residues: CASSQWGVKTEAFF. CDR3 in DNA: TGTGCCAGCTCACAATGGGGGGTTAAGACTGAAGCTTTCTTT.

This clone was seen once. The J gene is TRBJ2-1, the V gene TRBV7-2; a possible D gene is TRBD2 (5 bases). This CDR3 has 14 residues. Trimming cost V 2 bases and J 8 bases, with 13 bases left between them. Germline CDR1 and CDR2: SGHTA and FQGNSA. The CDR3 loop reads CASSLLGQDYEQFF. CDR3 bases: TGTGCCAGCAGCTTACTCGGCCAGGACTATGAGCAGTTCTTC.

The rearrangement joins TRBV19 to TRBJ2-1; D might be TRBD1 (6 bases). Trimming left V 10 bases short and J 8 bases short, with 18 bases between. Germline CDR1 is LNHDA and CDR2 is SQIVND (reference sequence). This CDR3 contains 13 residues. DNA for the CDR3: TGTGCCACCAGGGGCCCGGGAAGGGATGAGCAGTTCTTC. Protein sequence: CATRGPGRDEQFF. The full variable domain, in which reference TRBV19 and TRBJ2-1 provide the parts outside the CDR3, is DGGITQSPKYLFRKEGQNVTLSCEQNLNHDAMYWYRQDPGQGLRLIYYSQIVNDFQKGDIAEGYSVSREKKESFPLTVTSAQKNPTAFYLCATRGPGRDEQFFGPGTRLTVL.

This clone was recorded once. The CDR3 loop reads CASSIQFLTREGYTF. CDR3 coding DNA: TGTGCCAGTAGTATCCAATTCCTGACCCGCGAGGGCTACACCTTC. This chain connects TRBV19 to TRBJ1-2; D uncertain. The length of the CDR3 is 15 residues. The germline gives CDR1 LNHDA, CDR2 SQIVND (reference sequence). Trimming pared 3 bases from V and 8 bases from J, leaving 19 bases between.

The CDR3 loop reads CASSLNGGTYEQYF. As DNA, the CDR3 is TGTGCCAGCAGCTTAAATGGGGGAACCTACGAGCAGTACTTC. The rearrangement joins TRBV7-3 to TRBJ2-7; D is perhaps TRBD1 or TRBD2 (5 bases each). CDR1 and CDR2 (germline): SGHTA, FQGTGA. The V gene lost 1 base and the J gene lost 2 bases, with 9 bases spanning the gap. This CDR3 comprises 14 residues. Based on the CDR3 plus reference TRBV7-3 and TRBJ2-7, the full variable domain is GAGVSQTPSNKVTEKGKYVELRCDPISGHTALYWYRQSLGQGPEFLIYFQGTGAADDSGLPNDRFFAVRPEGSVSTLKIQRTERGDSAVYLCASSLNGGTYEQYFGPGTRLTVT.

The chain is built from TRBV2 and TRBJ2-1; D gene ambiguous. The germline V gene encodes CDR1 SNHLY and CDR2 FYNNEI. The CDR3 covers 12 residues. The V gene lost 6 bases and the J gene lost 9 bases, with 12 bases spanning the gap. CDR3 in amino acids: CASSAYQSEQFF. In DNA, the CDR3 is TGTGCCAGCAGCGCCTACCAGAGTGAGCAGTTCTTC.

This clone was detected a few times. The chain links TRBV19 to TRBJ1-5, with 8 nucleotides matching TRBD1. There are 13 residues in the CDR3. Germline loops: CDR1 LNHDA, CDR2 SQIVND (reference sequence). With 7 bases clipped from V and 5 bases from J, the junction kept 4 bases outside the gene matches. The DNA of the CDR3 is TGTGCCAGTACGGCGGACAGGGATCAGCCCCAGCATTTT. It encodes CASTADRDQPQHF. The variable domain in full, with the rest retrieved from reference TRBV19 and TRBJ1-5, is DGGITQSPKYLFRKEGQNVTLSCEQNLNHDAMYWYRQDPGQGLRLIYYSQIVNDFQKGDIAEGYSVSREKKESFPLTVTSAQKNPTAFYLCASTADRDQPQHFGDGTRLSIL.

The rearrangement uses TRBV5-1 and TRBJ1-1; D is unclear. The V end was cut by 2 bases, the J end by 6 bases, with 5 bases between. There are 11 residues in the CDR3. Per the germline V gene, CDR1 is SGHRS and CDR2 is YFSETQ. The CDR3 here is CASSFGPEAFF. The DNA for the CDR3 is TGCGCCAGCAGCTTTGGCCCTGAAGCTTTCTTT.

The chain carries TRBV5-1 and TRBJ2-3; unclear D gene. There are 13 residues in the CDR3. The V end lost 4 bases, the J end lost 1 base, and 7 bases lay between the germline ends. CDR1 is SGHRS and CDR2 is YFSETQ in the germline V gene. The CDR3 sequence: CASSLGGTDTQYF. CDR3 DNA: TGCGCCAGCAGCCTTGGTGGCACAGATACGCAGTATTTT.